These T cell receptor beta chains were read from a single sample in a study of blood T cells in healthy people across ages. MiXCR, run by TCRdb on the 5' RACE reads, gives a single entry per CDR3 protein. The top ten hold under 8.5% of the sample, which has roughly 1.4 million distinct CDR3 sequences, approximately 59% seen once. Sequencing input: blood. The source is a man between 18 and 29 years old in good health. CDR3s include the opening cysteine and the closing phenylalanine or tryptophan. The D gene is left open where the match is weak. For some rows the clone size is stated as once, few or many, or as a class when expanded; others skip it.

D | J | size | V | DNA | CDR3
- | TRBJ2-7 | - | TRBV29-1 | TGCAGCGTTGAATTCGGGGGAACCAGCTCCTACGAGCAGTACTTC | CSVEFGGTSSYEQYF
- | TRBJ1-5 | - | TRBV27 | TGTGCCAGCAGTATAGGGGGTAATCAGCCCCAGCATTTT | CASSIGGNQPQHF
- | TRBJ2-5 | - | TRBV4-1 | TGCGCCAGCAGCCATCCCAACATAGAGACCCAGTACTTC | CASSHPNIETQYF
TRBD2 | TRBJ2-7 | few | TRBV7-2 | TGTGCCACCTCGATGACTAGCGGGAGCTACGAGCAGTACTTC | CATSMTSGSYEQYF
- | TRBJ2-6 | - | TRBV7-9 | TGTGCCAGCGGATGGACAGCCTACAACTCTGGGGCCAACGTCCTGACTTTC | CASGWTAYNSGANVLTF
- | TRBJ1-2 | - | TRBV10-3 | TGTGCCATCAGTGAGTCCAAAGCCCTTGCAAACTATGGCTACACCTTC | CAISESKALANYGYTF
- | TRBJ2-7 | few | TRBV29-1 | TGCAGCGTTGAAGGCCGCGGTGAAGTTTACGAGCAGTACTTC | CSVEGRGEVYEQYF
TRBD1 | TRBJ2-3 | few | TRBV29-1 | TGCAGCCACAGGGGGCTCGCAGATACGCAGTATTTT | CSHRGLADTQYF
- | TRBJ2-1 | - | TRBV20-1 | TGCAGTGCTCAGCTGGTATACAATGAGCAGTTCTTC | CSAQLVYNEQFF
- | TRBJ2-2 | few | TRBV27 | TGTGCCAGCAGTTTTCAGTCAGGGGGGTACACCGGGGAGCTGTTTTTT | CASSFQSGGYTGELFF
- | TRBJ1-6 | - | TRBV7-2 | TGTGCCAGCAGCCCTCTTGGGGATACGAATTCACCCCTCCACTTT | CASSPLGDTNSPLHF
- | TRBJ2-1 | - | TRBV5-1 | TGCGCCAGCAGCTTGGCCGAGCTCTGGGGGATGAGCAATGAGCAGTTCTTC | CASSLAELWGMSNEQFF
- | TRBJ2-5 | few | TRBV3-1 | TGTGCCAGCAGCCAGGGAAACGGGGAAGAGACCCAGTACTTC | CASSQGNGEETQYF
TRBD2 | TRBJ2-1 | - | TRBV7-2 | TGTGCCAGCAGCTTCATAGCGGGAGAAGTCAATGAGCAGTTCTTC | CASSFIAGEVNEQFF
TRBD1 | TRBJ2-7 | few | TRBV4-3 | TGCGCCAGCAGCCACGCCGGGACAGATGGGTCCTACGAGCAGTACTTC | CASSHAGTDGSYEQYF
- | TRBJ2-3 | - | TRBV11-2 | TGTGCCAGCAGCCGGAGGGGAGCCAGCACAGATACGCAGTATTTT | CASSRRGASTDTQYF
- | TRBJ2-4 | - | TRBV12-3/TRBV12-4 | TGTGTCAGCAGCGGGACAGTTTTGGATTGGCAGTACTTC | CVSSGTVLDWQYF
TRBD1 | TRBJ1-6 | few | TRBV6-5 | TGTGCCAGCAGTTTTCTAAAAACATCCGGTACAGGGGGTTTAAATTCACCCCTCCACTTT | CASSFLKTSGTGGLNSPLHF
TRBD2 | TRBJ2-3 | few | TRBV7-9 | TGTGCCAGCAGCCCCGGGACTAGCGGGGGGCGCACAGATACGCAGTATTTT | CASSPGTSGGRTDTQYF
- | TRBJ2-3 | - | TRBV9 | TGTGCCAGCAGCGTAGTTGGCTTCGTCACAGATACGCAGTATTTT | CASSVVGFVTDTQYF
TRBD2 | TRBJ2-5 | - | TRBV20-1 | TGCAGTGCTAGGGGGGCTAGCGGGGGAGAAGAGACCCAGTACTTC | CSARGASGGEETQYF
TRBD2 | TRBJ2-1 | - | TRBV27 | TGTGCCAGCAGTATACAGACTAGCGGTTACGACAATGAGCAGTTCTTC | CASSIQTSGYDNEQFF
TRBD1 | TRBJ1-2 | - | TRBV7-9 | TGTGCCAGCAGCTCCCCGGGACAGGGGAAGGACGGCTACACCTTC | CASSSPGQGKDGYTF
TRBD1 | TRBJ2-4 | - | TRBV2 | TGTGCCGGGTCTCGGACAGGCCAAAACATTCAGTACTTC | CAGSRTGQNIQYF
TRBD1 | TRBJ2-5 | - | TRBV15 | TGTGCCACCAGCAGAGATGAGACAGGGAAATCCCAAGAGACCCAGTACTTC | CATSRDETGKSQETQYF
- | TRBJ2-3 | few | TRBV12-3/TRBV12-4 | TGTGCCAGCACCATCGGGGGTACGGGCACAGATACGCAGTATTTT | CASTIGGTGTDTQYF
TRBD1 | TRBJ1-2 | - | TRBV5-8 | TGTGCCAGCAGCTTGCCGGGACAGAATCTTTGCGATGGCTACACCTTC | CASSLPGQNLCDGYTF
- | TRBJ2-3 | - | TRBV27 | TGTGCCAGCAGTTTAGATAACGGAGCGACTAGCACAGATACGCAGTATTTT | CASSLDNGATSTDTQYF
- | TRBJ2-5 | - | TRBV9 | TGTGCCAGCAGCGTAGATTCGACATTTGGGGCCCAGTACTTC | CASSVDSTFGAQYF
- | TRBJ2-7 | few | TRBV25-1 | TGTGCCAGCAGCAACAGGGCGACCTACGAGCAGTACTTC | CASSNRATYEQYF
- | TRBJ2-3 | - | TRBV29-1 | TGCAGCGCGGGGGGCGCCGGGTCCACAGATACGCAGTATTTT | CSAGGAGSTDTQYF
- | TRBJ2-7 | - | TRBV20-1 | TGCAGTGCTAGAGCGCATGGGGACATTGTAAGCGAGCAGTACTTC | CSARAHGDIVSEQYF
- | TRBJ2-3 | - | TRBV4-1 | TGCGCCAGCAGCCAGTTAGATACATTCACAGATACGCAGTATTTT | CASSQLDTFTDTQYF
- | TRBJ2-5 | once | TRBV20-1 | TGCAGTGCTAGAGGGGCAGCGTGGGAGCAGTACTTC | CSARGAAWEQYF
- | TRBJ1-1 | few | TRBV29-1 | TGCAGCGTTTCTGTGCAGACTCTGGCTTTCTTT | CSVSVQTLAFF
- | TRBJ2-1 | few | TRBV3-1 | TGTGCCAGCAGCCAACCCGGCGATGGGGGGCAGCAGTTCTTC | CASSQPGDGGQQFF
TRBD2 | TRBJ2-7 | - | TRBV20-1 | TGCAGTGCTAGGGGCACAAGCACTAGCGGGGGAATCTACGAGCAGTACTTC | CSARGTSTSGGIYEQYF
TRBD2 | TRBJ2-1 | few | TRBV29-1 | TGCAGCGTTGATGGCGGGAGTAATGAGCAGTTCTTC | CSVDGGSNEQFF
- | TRBJ2-7 | - | TRBV5-1 | TGCGCCAGCAGCTTGGTTAGTGATAATGAGCAGTACTTC | CASSLVSDNEQYF
- | TRBJ1-4 | - | TRBV28 | TGTGCCAGCAGTTTTATAGACGGGAATGAAAAACTGTTTTTT | CASSFIDGNEKLFF
TRBD1 | TRBJ2-4 | - | TRBV12-3/TRBV12-4 | TGTGCCAGCAGTTTAACGACAGGGGTCAAGCACATTCAGTACTTC | CASSLTTGVKHIQYF
TRBD1 | TRBJ1-5 | - | TRBV5-1 | TGCGCCAGCAGCTTGTCCGGGACAGGGGGAAATCAGCCCCAGCATTTT | CASSLSGTGGNQPQHF
- | TRBJ2-3 | - | TRBV6-6 | TGTGCCAGCAGTTATCCCACAGAAGTAATAGATACGCAGTATTTT | CASSYPTEVIDTQYF
- | TRBJ2-3 | - | TRBV29-1 | TGCAGCGTTGGCTGGTCGGGGTCGATGAGCACAGATACGCAGTATTTT | CSVGWSGSMSTDTQYF
TRBD1 | TRBJ2-3 | - | TRBV6-6 | TGTGCCAGCAGTTACTCCGTCGGACAGGGAGGAGGTACGCAGTATTTT | CASSYSVGQGGGTQYF
- | TRBJ1-1 | - | TRBV4-2 | TGTGCCAGCAGCCAAGAAGCAATGAACACTGAAGCTTTCTTT | CASSQEAMNTEAFF
- | TRBJ2-1 | - | TRBV27 | TGTGCCAGCAGTTTATCCTTAAACAATGAGCAGTTCTTC | CASSLSLNNEQFF
TRBD2 | TRBJ2-5 | - | TRBV11-2 | TGTGCCGGCAGGAGGCCGGGACTATTCTCAGAGACCCAGTACTTC | CAGRRPGLFSETQYF
- | TRBJ2-7 | - | TRBV4-3 | TGCGCCAGCAGCAGAGCTTTGGGGGCCTCCTACGAGCAGTACTTC | CASSRALGASYEQYF
- | TRBJ2-7 | - | TRBV2 | TGTGCCAGCAGTGATAGGTTGAGCTACGAGCAGTACTTC | CASSDRLSYEQYF
- | TRBJ1-2 | few | TRBV5-1 | TGCGCCAGCAGCTTGATCCCCGGCGATGGCTACACCTTC | CASSLIPGDGYTF
TRBD2 | TRBJ2-1 | - | TRBV29-1 | TGCAGCGTTGATTTGAGCGGGGGCGGGAATGAGCAGTTCTTC | CSVDLSGGGNEQFF
TRBD2 | TRBJ2-1 | - | TRBV7-9 | TGTGCCAGCAGCGATGGGTCTAGCGGCCCCTACAATGAGCAGTTCTTC | CASSDGSSGPYNEQFF
- | TRBJ2-1 | - | TRBV15 | TGTGCCACCAGCCACGCAGGGGTGGCCTACAATGAGCAGTTCTTC | CATSHAGVAYNEQFF
- | TRBJ1-2 | - | TRBV29-1 | TGCAGCGATATCCGGGGGGGAAATCGAAACTATGGCTACACCTTC | CSDIRGGNRNYGYTF
TRBD1 | TRBJ2-6 | - | TRBV7-2 | TGTGCCAGCAGCCCCCCGGACAGGCCTGGGGCCAACGTCCTGACTTTC | CASSPPDRPGANVLTF
- | TRBJ1-2 | few | TRBV12-3/TRBV12-4 | TGTGCCAGCAGTTTAGAGGGGACGACCTATGGCTACACCTTC | CASSLEGTTYGYTF
TRBD1 | TRBJ2-7 | - | TRBV27 | TGTGCCAGCAGTGTCCCGGGACAGGGGATTTACGAGCAGTACTTC | CASSVPGQGIYEQYF
TRBD2 | TRBJ2-7 | - | TRBV3-1 | TGTGCCAGCAGCCAAGGGGTTAGCGGGAGGTTCTACGAGCAGTACTTC | CASSQGVSGRFYEQYF